One and the same sample provided the 6 T cell receptor beta chains below, sequenced in a study of T cells in Graves' hyperthyroidism and ophthalmopathy. Amplification yielded TCR beta CDR3 regions, with RNA transcripts as the source. With the HTBI primer set, the TCR CDR3 went through a first round of RT-PCR. Via MiXCR, TCRdb re-called the multiplex PCR reads, giving one row per CDR3 protein. This repertoire shows 500,000 to 600,000 distinct CDR3 sequences, 46% found once; its top ten account for under 20%. The specimen was peripheral blood or thyroid tissue (not recorded which). The receptor source for this set is an adult woman with Graves' disease, either hyperthyroidism or ophthalmopathy (not recorded which).

This sequence joins TRBV20-1 and TRBJ1-1; D gene unclear. V was trimmed by 1 base and J by 1 base, leaving 4 bases between them. Germline V CDR1 and CDR2: DFQATT, SNEGSKA (reference sequence). The CDR3 has 12 residues. CDR3: CSARAPNTEAFF. The DNA for the CDR3 is TGCAGTGCTAGAGCGCCGAACACTGAAGCTTTCTTT.

This clonotype was seen more than once but under ten times. This chain connects TRBV2 to TRBJ2-5; TRBD1 matches at 7 bases. The CDR3 contains 12 residues. V lost 5 bases and J lost 3; bases outside the gene matches: 0. CDR1 and CDR2 from the germline V gene are SNHLY and FYNNEI. CDR3 region: CASSTGEETQYF. Here the CDR3 DNA reads TGTGCCAGCAGTACAGGGGAAGAGACCCAGTACTTC. The whole variable domain, filled in from reference TRBV2 and TRBJ2-5, reads EPEVTQTPSHQVTQMGQEVILRCVPISNHLYFYWYRQILGQKVEFLVSFYNNEISEKSEIFDDQFSVERPDGSNFTLKIRSTKLEDSAMYFCASSTGEETQYFGPGTRLLVL.

This clonotype occurred many times. The chain links TRBV7-9 to TRBJ1-5; weak D call: TRBD1 (5 bases). The CDR3 runs to 15 residues. Germline-derived CDR1 and CDR2 are SEHNR and FQNEAQ (reference sequence). With 2 bases removed from V and 6 bases from J, the gap between germline ends came to 14 bases. The chain's CDR3 is CASSLRDWRVQPQHF. In DNA form, the CDR3 reads TGTGCCAGCAGCTTAAGGGACTGGAGGGTTCAGCCCCAGCATTTT.

At least ten counts were recorded for this clonotype. V and J are TRBV7-3 and TRBJ1-1; a possible D gene is TRBD1 (6 bases). This CDR3 has 15 amino acids. V lost 5 bases, J lost 3 bases, and 16 bases lay in between. CDR1 is SGHTA and CDR2 is FQGTGA in the germline V gene. The CDR3 DNA is TGTGCCAGCAGCCCACAGGGAGCTATTGACACTGAAGCTTTCTTT. Protein sequence: CASSPQGAIDTEAFF. The full variable domain, its missing parts supplied by reference TRBV7-3 and TRBJ1-1, is GAGVSQTPSNKVTEKGKYVELRCDPISGHTALYWYRQSLGQGPEFLIYFQGTGAADDSGLPNDRFFAVRPEGSVSTLKIQRTERGDSAVYLCASSPQGAIDTEAFFGQGTRLTVV.

Ten or more counts support this clonotype. The DNA for the CDR3 is TGTGCCAGCATCCTAGACAGGGCCGAGACCCAGTACTTC. This sequence encodes CASILDRAETQYF. V and J are TRBV7-3 and TRBJ2-5; 7 nucleotides match TRBD1. Germline V gene lookup returns CDR1 SGHTA and CDR2 FQGTGA. The CDR3 is made up of 13 amino acids. V lost 7 bases to trimming and J lost 5 bases; unmatched junction nucleotides: 7.

This clonotype has only a few counts. The gene calls are TRBV11-2 and TRBJ1-1; the D is unclear. The CDR3 has 13 residues. Germline CDR1 reads SGHAT; CDR2 reads FQNNGV. The DNA for the CDR3 is TGTGCGGCGGGCCTAACCATGAACACTGAAGCTTTCTTT. It specifies CAAGLTMNTEAFF.